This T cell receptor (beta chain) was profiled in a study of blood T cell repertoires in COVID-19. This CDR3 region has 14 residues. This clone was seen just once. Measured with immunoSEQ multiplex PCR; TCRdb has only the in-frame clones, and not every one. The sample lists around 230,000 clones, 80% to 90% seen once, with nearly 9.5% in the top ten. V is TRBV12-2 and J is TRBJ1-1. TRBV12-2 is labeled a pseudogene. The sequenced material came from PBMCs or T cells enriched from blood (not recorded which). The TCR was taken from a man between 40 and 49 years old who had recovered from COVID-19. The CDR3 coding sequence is TGTGCAAGTCGCTTCCTAGACGGAAGAACTGAAGCTTTCTTT. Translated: CASRFLDGRTEAFF.